Each of the 15 T cell receptor beta chains below was sequenced from the same sample in a study of CDR3 diversity in severe acne (dated by TCRdb to about 2019). Receptors were amplified or captured by PCR. Instrument used: Illumina HiSeq 2000. TCRdb ran its own pipeline on the public reads, namely fastp trimming at Q25 and MiXCR clone calling, and kept in-frame beta chains. Each entry merges the rows of one CDR3 protein and shows their most common DNA and genes. The table for this sample lists about 90,000 distinct CDR3 sequences; less than 65% of them were counted only once. The ten largest clones take up approximately 10% of the sample. The sequencing input was blood. The receptor source for this set is a male donor with severe acne vulgaris.

This chain uses TRBV6-5 with TRBJ2-2, with 9 bases lining up with TRBD2. Trimming removed 5 bases from V and 4 bases from J; junction bases left unmatched: 11. The CDR3 extends over 17 amino acids. Looked up from germline, CDR1 is MNHEY and CDR2 is SVGAGI. The CDR3 sequence: CASSLIRTSAFTGELFF. CDR3 DNA: TGTGCCAGCAGTCTAATCCGGACTAGCGCTTTCACCGGGGAGCTGTTTTTT.

J is TRBJ1-2 and V is TRBV10-2, with D possibly matching TRBD1 (5 bases). The CDR3 has 14 residues. CDR1 is WSHSY and CDR2 is SAAADI in the germline V gene. Trimming took 3 bases from V and 2 from J, leaving 10 bases between them. The CDR3, as DNA: TGCGCCAGCAGTGAAGGGGACGTAAACTATGGCTACACCTTC. Translated, it gives CASSEGDVNYGYTF.

This clonotype was recorded once. The chain carries TRBV12-5 and TRBJ2-7; 8 bases match TRBD1. There are 16 residues in the CDR3. Germline V CDR1 and CDR2: LGHNT, FRNRAP. The CDR3 sequence: CASSPSRTGNSYEQYF. The DNA of the CDR3 is TGTGCCAGCAGTCCTTCCAGGACAGGGAACTCCTACGAGCAGTACTTC.

Ten or more counts support this clonotype. The J gene is TRBJ2-1, the V gene TRBV7-2; 8 nucleotides match TRBD2. This CDR3 is 14 amino acids long. The trim removed 3 bases at V and 9 bases at J, leaving 7 bases unmatched. Per the germline V gene, CDR1 is SGHTA and CDR2 is FQGNSA. CDR3 DNA sequence: TGTGCCAGCAGCTTGGTAGCGGGAAGCCGTGAGCAGTTCTTC. Amino acid sequence: CASSLVAGSREQFF. Variable domain in full (rest from reference TRBV7-2 and TRBJ2-1): GAGVSQSPSNKVTEKGKDVELRCDPISGHTALYWYRQSLGQGLEFLIYFQGNSAPDKSGLPSDRFSAERTGGSVSTLTIQRTQQEDSAVYLCASSLVAGSREQFFGPGTRLTVL.

This clonotype is a singleton in its sample. The V and J genes are TRBV11-2 and TRBJ2-7; perhaps D is TRBD1 or TRBD2 (5 bases each). Per germline, CDR1 SGHAT and CDR2 FQNNGV. The V end lost 3 bases, the J end lost 6 bases, and 12 bases lay between the germline ends. This CDR3 spans 13 amino acids. DNA of the CDR3: TGTGCCAGCAGCTTCGGGGCGGCAGTCGAGCAGTACTTC. Its translation: CASSFGAAVEQYF. The whole variable domain, remainder taken from reference TRBV11-2 and TRBJ2-7, is EAGVAQSPRYKIIEKRQSVAFWCNPISGHATLYWYQQILGQGPKLLIQFQNNGVVDDSQLPKDRFSAERLKGVDSTLKIQPAKLEDSAVYLCASSFGAAVEQYFGPGTRLTVT.

The chain employs TRBV11-2 and TRBJ2-7, with D maybe TRBD2 (6 bases). This CDR3 has 14 residues. Trimming took 3 bases from V and 7 from J, leaving 16 bases between them. Germline V gene data show CDR1 as SGHAT and CDR2 as FQNNGV. DNA of the CDR3: TGTGCCAGCAGCTTGGGGCGGGGAGTCTGGGAGCAGTACTTC. This gives the protein CASSLGRGVWEQYF.

This clonotype came up many times. This chain uses TRBV20-1 with TRBJ2-1, with 8 bases that match TRBD1. J lost 6 bases, V lost 1 base, and 2 bases had no gene match. The CDR3 is 13 residues long. In germline, CDR1 is DFQATT, CDR2 SNEGSKA (reference sequence). The DNA for the CDR3 is TGCAGTGCTAGAGGAGGACAGGGCAATGAGCAGTTCTTC. This encodes CSARGGQGNEQFF.

This clonotype was detected ten times or more. The chain recombines TRBV6-4 with TRBJ1-6; 8 bases match TRBD1. The CDR3 loop spans 14 amino acids. Germline trimming cut 0 bases from V and 10 bases from J; bases unmatched to any gene: 2. The germline gives CDR1 MRHNA, CDR2 SNTAGT. CDR3 in DNA: TGTGCCAGCAGTGACTCCACAGGGGGGTCACCCCTCCACTTT. This gives the protein CASSDSTGGSPLHF.

The genes are TRBV25-1 and TRBJ1-2, with a weak D call TRBD1 (6 bases). Trimming removed 1 base from V and 2 bases from J, with 11 bases in between. This CDR3 has 15 residues. Germline loops: CDR1 MGHDK, CDR2 SYGVNS. The CDR3 region is CASSEWEGGNYGYTF. CDR3 in DNA: TGTGCCAGCAGTGAATGGGAGGGGGGGAACTATGGCTACACCTTC.

This clonotype occurred many times. The chain couples TRBV20-1 to TRBJ2-5; a weak D match, TRBD2 (5 bases). The CDR3 is made up of 16 amino acids. Germline V gives CDR1 DFQATT, CDR2 SNEGSKA (reference sequence). Trimming cost V 5 bases and J 2 bases, with 21 bases left between them. The CDR3 reads CSADGLRAAPQETQYF. CDR3 DNA sequence: TGCAGTGCTGACGGGCTAAGAGCGGCGCCACAAGAGACCCAGTACTTC.

About this clonotype: Here the CDR3 omits its conserved ending phenylalanine or tryptophan, so a read error is the likely source. The DNA is left out, because the CDR3 cannot be placed on it with certainty; the CDR3 is given as TCRdb lists it. The V call is TRBV2, the J call TRBJ2-5; the table's D call, TRBD2, has no DNA check behind it. Germline V CDR1 and CDR2: SNHLY, FYNNEI. The CDR3 is 14 amino acids long, termini counted. The CDR3 spells CASSYSNSPLHFGN.

This clonotype was observed at least ten times. The J gene is TRBJ1-5, the V gene TRBV20-1; 7 bases align to TRBD1. The length of the CDR3 is 16 residues. V shed 5 bases and J 2 bases; nucleotides not matched to a gene: 12. Germline values: CDR1 DFQATT, CDR2 SNEGSKA (reference sequence). CDR3 sequence: CSALEQGTDGNQPQHF. The CDR3 coding sequence is TGCAGTGCTTTAGAACAGGGGACGGATGGCAATCAGCCCCAGCATTTT.

The V call is TRBV29-1, the J call TRBJ2-7; no clear D. CDR1 is SQVTM and CDR2 is ANQGSEA in the germline V gene. The ends were cut back, 2 bases at V and 0 bases at J, with 14 bases in the middle. CDR3 length equals 15 residues. CDR3 bases: TGCAGCGTTGAACTGGGTGATAAGAGCTCCTACGAGCAGTACTTC. Its protein product is CSVELGDKSSYEQYF.

This rearrangement joins TRBV19 to TRBJ2-6; TRBD1 matches 9 bases. The CDR3 covers 18 residues. Germline CDR1 LNHDA, CDR2 SQIVND (reference sequence). The trim removed 4 bases at V and 3 bases at J, leaving 10 bases unmatched. The CDR3 here is CASSTEGRDRDGANVLTF. The CDR3, as DNA: TGTGCCAGTAGTACCGAAGGCCGGGACAGGGATGGGGCCAACGTCCTGACTTTC.

The DNA of the CDR3 is TGTGCCATCCGAACTAGCGGGAGGGATACCTACGAGCAGTACTTC. Its protein product is CAIRTSGRDTYEQYF. The chain recombines TRBV10-3 with TRBJ2-7; 13 positions agree with TRBD2. V lost 8 bases and J lost 2; bases outside the gene matches: 6. Germline values: CDR1 ENHRY, CDR2 SYGVKD. This CDR3 comprises 15 residues.